This is a list of T cell receptor beta chains from one sample in a study of blood T cell repertoires in COVID-19. Profiling relied on immunoSEQ multiplex PCR, and the TCRdb table lists in-frame clones only, not all of them. Of about 300,000 clones listed, more than 85% are singletons. The sample consisted of peripheral blood. These receptors all stem from a man between 65 and 85 years old with acute or convalescent COVID-19. Both conserved end residues are part of each CDR3. D genes are given only for firm matches. Rows give clone size only sometimes, using once, few, many, or a class for an expanded clone.

j_call cdr3_length clone_size d_call v_call cdr3_nt cdr3_aa
TRBJ2-4 14 - TRBD1 TRBV6-1 TGTGCCAGCAGTCCGAGGGACAGAAAAAACATTCAGTACTTC CASSPRDRKNIQYF
TRBJ2-2 13 - - TRBV6-6 TGTGCCAGCAGAAATGGGGAGGCTGGGGAGCTGTTTTTT CASRNGEAGELFF
TRBJ1-2 14 - TRBD1 TRBV7-9 TGTGCCAGCAGCCCTGGACAGGGTAACTATGGCTACACCTTC CASSPGQGNYGYTF
TRBJ2-1 15 - TRBD1 TRBV5-1 TGCGCCAGCGCCTTGGCCGGGACAGCCTACAATGAGCAGTTCTTC CASALAGTAYNEQFF
TRBJ2-5 15 - TRBD1 TRBV5-1 TGCGCCAGCAGCACCGGGACAGGGGACCGAGAGACCCAGTACTTC CASSTGTGDRETQYF
TRBJ2-5 13 - - TRBV7-2 TGTGCCAGCAGCTTAGTAACTCAGGGGACCCAGTACTTC CASSLVTQGTQYF
TRBJ2-7 14 once TRBD1 TRBV29-1 TGCAGCGTTTGGTCTGGGACAGAGGCCTACGAGCAGTACTTC CSVWSGTEAYEQYF
TRBJ2-7 13 - TRBD1 TRBV13 TGTGCCAGCAGACGGGACAGGGATGGCGAGCAGTACTTC CASRRDRDGEQYF
TRBJ1-5 16 - TRBD1 TRBV28 TGTGCCAGCAGTTTATCGGGGCAGGGGGCCGATCAGCCCCAGCATTTT CASSLSGQGADQPQHF
TRBJ1-5 13 - - TRBV6-2/TRBV6-3 TGTGCCAGCAGTCCGGGTCTCGCTCAGCCCCAGCATTTT CASSPGLAQPQHF
TRBJ2-7 14 - - TRBV18 TGTGCCAGCTCACGGCCAGGGATCCCCTACGAGCAGTACTTC CASSRPGIPYEQYF
TRBJ1-1 16 - TRBD1 TRBV4-2 TGTGCCAGCAGCCATTGGGCGGGACAGGGGTCGACTGAAGCTTTCTTT CASSHWAGQGSTEAFF
TRBJ1-2 15 - TRBD1 TRBV28 TGTGCCAGCAGTATCCCTGGACAGGGACCATATGGCTACACCTTC CASSIPGQGPYGYTF
TRBJ1-5 14 - - TRBV5-1 TGCGCCAGCAGCGTGGACGTCGGTGGTCAGCCCCAGCATTTT CASSVDVGGQPQHF
TRBJ1-1 15 - TRBD1 TRBV7-2 TGTGCCAGCAGCCTACCAGGACAGGGCTATAGAGCAGCTTTCTTT CASSLPGQGYRAAFF
TRBJ2-7 13 - TRBD1 TRBV28 TGTGCCAGCAGTAACAGGGGGCGGTACGAGCAGTACTTC CASSNRGRYEQYF
TRBJ2-5 13 - - TRBV7-9 TGTGCCAGCAGCTTAAAGGGGGAAGAGACCCAGTACTTC CASSLKGEETQYF
TRBJ1-5 13 - - TRBV7-2 TGTGCCAGCAGCACCCGACGAGGACAGCCCCAGCATTTT CASSTRRGQPQHF
TRBJ2-2 15 - - TRBV19 TGTGCCAGTAAGGGGCAGATTGCGAACACCGGGGAGCTGTTTTTT CASKGQIANTGELFF
TRBJ2-1 18 - TRBD1 TRBV5-1 TGCGCCAGCAACGTGGGGACAGGGGGGTTTAGCTCCTACAATGAGCAGTTCTTC CASNVGTGGFSSYNEQFF
TRBJ2-3 11 once TRBD2 TRBV5-5 TGTGCCAGCGCGGGGGGAGATACGCAGTATTTT CASAGGDTQYF
TRBJ1-3 15 - - TRBV28 TGTGCCAGCAGTTTATCTACAGGTACTGGAAACACCATATATTTT CASSLSTGTGNTIYF
TRBJ2-2 17 - - TRBV5-1 TGCGCCAGCAGCTTGCAAGCGCGAGGCTCGAACACCGGGGAGCTGTTTTTT CASSLQARGSNTGELFF
TRBJ2-1 16 - TRBD2 TRBV18 TGTGCCAGCTCACCACGCCTAGCGGGGGACTACAATGAGCAGTTCTTC CASSPRLAGDYNEQFF
TRBJ2-7 12 - - TRBV10-3 TGTGCCATCAGCGGTAGCTCCTACGAGCAGTACTTC CAISGSSYEQYF
TRBJ1-3 14 - - TRBV6-5 TGTGCCAGCAGCCCGAACTCCTCTGGAAACACCATATATTTT CASSPNSSGNTIYF
TRBJ2-7 15 - TRBD2 TRBV7-2 TGTGCCAGCACCCTTGGGACTAGCGGATCCTACGAGCAGTACTTC CASTLGTSGSYEQYF
TRBJ2-2 14 - - TRBV27 TGTGCCAGCAGACTGGGGGGTAACACCGGGGAGCTGTTTTTT CASRLGGNTGELFF
TRBJ1-5 13 - - TRBV19 TGTGCCAGCCAGGGTTTGGGCAATCAGCCCCAGCATTTT CASQGLGNQPQHF
TRBJ2-7 14 - - TRBV7-9 TGTGCCAGCTCCCGTGGAGGGAATGGGGGCGAGCAGTACTTC CASSRGGNGGEQYF
TRBJ1-2 13 - - TRBV5-5 TGTGCCAGCAGCTTGGGACAGAACTATGGCTACACCTTC CASSLGQNYGYTF
TRBJ1-6 16 - - TRBV7-8 TGTGCCAGCAGCCCCCCCGGGACACGGACCAATTCACCCCTCCACTTT CASSPPGTRTNSPLHF
TRBJ1-1 13 - - TRBV12-3/TRBV12-4 TGTGCCAGCAGTCCCCAAAGGGAGACTGAAGCTTTCTTT CASSPQRETEAFF
TRBJ1-3 13 few - TRBV12-3/TRBV12-4 TGTGCCAGCAGTTGGGGGGGCGGAAACACCATATATTTT CASSWGGGNTIYF
TRBJ2-1 16 - - TRBV10-1 TGCGCCAGTTCTCCGGGGGGCAGTTCCACCTACAATGAGCAGTTCTTC CASSPGGSSTYNEQFF
TRBJ1-2 15 - TRBD1 TRBV9 TGTGCCAGCAGCGCTCTCCAGGGACAGATCTATGGCTACACCTTC CASSALQGQIYGYTF
TRBJ2-3 17 - TRBD2 TRBV27 TGTGCCAGCGCCAGACTAGCGGGGGTGATTAGCACAGATACGCAGTATTTT CASARLAGVISTDTQYF
TRBJ2-7 13 - TRBD1 TRBV5-4 TGTGCCAGCAGCTGGGAGACAGGGGCCGAGCAGTACTTC CASSWETGAEQYF
TRBJ1-1 16 - TRBD1 TRBV5-4 TGTGCCAGCAGCTTCCCCGGACAGGGCTCGAACACTGAAGCTTTCTTT CASSFPGQGSNTEAFF
TRBJ1-1 16 - - TRBV3-1/TRBV3-2 TGTGCCAGCAGCCAAGTTTATGGGGGCAGGGGCACTGAAGCTTTCTTT CASSQVYGGRGTEAFF
TRBJ2-3 16 - TRBD2 TRBV28 TGTGCCAGCAGCGGACTCCTAGCGGGGGACACAGATACGCAGTATTTT CASSGLLAGDTDTQYF
TRBJ1-1 15 - - TRBV7-2 TGTGCCAGCAGCTTGGGAGGGGGAATGGGGACTGAAGCTTTCTTT CASSLGGGMGTEAFF
TRBJ2-3 17 - TRBD2 TRBV5-5 TGTGCCAGCAGCTTGGGGCCCCAGCGGGGGTACACAGATACGCAGTATTTT CASSLGPQRGYTDTQYF
TRBJ1-5 15 few TRBD1 TRBV18 TGTGCCAGCTCACCGAATCCAGGGGGCGATCAGCCCCAGCATTTT CASSPNPGGDQPQHF
TRBJ1-5 16 - - TRBV9 TGTGCCAGCAGCGCCACGACAGGTTTAGGCAATCAGCCCCAGCATTTT CASSATTGLGNQPQHF
TRBJ1-1 11 - - TRBV3-1/TRBV3-2 TGTGCCAGCAGTCGCAGAACTGAAGCTTTCTTT CASSRRTEAFF
TRBJ2-3 15 - TRBD2 TRBV28 TGTGCCAGCAGTTTGCCGGGAGGGTACACAGATACGCAGTATTTT CASSLPGGYTDTQYF
TRBJ2-1 15 few TRBD2 TRBV6-4 TGTGCCAGCACCCCTAGCGGGGGGGCCTGGAGTGAGCAGTTCTTC CASTPSGGAWSEQFF
TRBJ2-5 16 - - TRBV11-2 TGTGCCAGCAGCCCCATTCACGCAGGGATGATGGAGACCCAGTACTTC CASSPIHAGMMETQYF
TRBJ1-2 18 - TRBD1 TRBV4-3 TGCGCCAGCAGCCAAGATATAGGACAGGGGGCTCAGGCCTATGGCTACACCTTC CASSQDIGQGAQAYGYTF
TRBJ2-1 13 - - TRBV7-9 TGTGCCAGCAGCTTAGCGCATGGGGCCGAGCAGTTCTTC CASSLAHGAEQFF
TRBJ2-1 11 - - TRBV19 TGTGCCAGGGGGGCGTTGAATGAGCAGTTCTTC CARGALNEQFF
TRBJ2-1 12 - - TRBV30 TGTGCCTGGAGTACAGGGAACAATGAGCAGTTCTTC CAWSTGNNEQFF
TRBJ2-3 14 - TRBD1 TRBV5-1 TGCGCCAGCAGAACAACAGGGGCCACAGATACGCAGTATTTT CASRTTGATDTQYF